This T cell receptor (beta chain) was recorded in a study of identifying expanded T cells in peripheral blood. General study findings and limits: Differentially abundant clones: about 1.2 between replicates, around 16 at around 14 days, roughly 18 at four. Approximately two-week clone count variance significantly increased as total template count grew.

This CDR3 is built from 15 residues. Trimming removed 3 bases from V and 7 bases from J, with 13 bases in between. Germline loops: CDR1 MNHNY, CDR2 SVGAGI (reference sequence). Measured with immunoSEQ multiplex PCR; TCRdb has only the in-frame clones, and not every one. The sample consists of about 130,000 clones, 86% of them appearing once. Regarding this clone: Its antigen is still unknown.

During the collection period, no donor immune events like infections were recorded. Material for sequencing was blood. The V and J genes are TRBV6-6 and TRBJ1-6; no clear D. The receptor was derived from a person between 18 and 75 years old in good health. The CDR3 DNA reads TGTGCCAGCAGTTATCCGCGTACCACAAATTCACCCCTCCACTTT. Protein product: CASSYPRTTNSPLHF.